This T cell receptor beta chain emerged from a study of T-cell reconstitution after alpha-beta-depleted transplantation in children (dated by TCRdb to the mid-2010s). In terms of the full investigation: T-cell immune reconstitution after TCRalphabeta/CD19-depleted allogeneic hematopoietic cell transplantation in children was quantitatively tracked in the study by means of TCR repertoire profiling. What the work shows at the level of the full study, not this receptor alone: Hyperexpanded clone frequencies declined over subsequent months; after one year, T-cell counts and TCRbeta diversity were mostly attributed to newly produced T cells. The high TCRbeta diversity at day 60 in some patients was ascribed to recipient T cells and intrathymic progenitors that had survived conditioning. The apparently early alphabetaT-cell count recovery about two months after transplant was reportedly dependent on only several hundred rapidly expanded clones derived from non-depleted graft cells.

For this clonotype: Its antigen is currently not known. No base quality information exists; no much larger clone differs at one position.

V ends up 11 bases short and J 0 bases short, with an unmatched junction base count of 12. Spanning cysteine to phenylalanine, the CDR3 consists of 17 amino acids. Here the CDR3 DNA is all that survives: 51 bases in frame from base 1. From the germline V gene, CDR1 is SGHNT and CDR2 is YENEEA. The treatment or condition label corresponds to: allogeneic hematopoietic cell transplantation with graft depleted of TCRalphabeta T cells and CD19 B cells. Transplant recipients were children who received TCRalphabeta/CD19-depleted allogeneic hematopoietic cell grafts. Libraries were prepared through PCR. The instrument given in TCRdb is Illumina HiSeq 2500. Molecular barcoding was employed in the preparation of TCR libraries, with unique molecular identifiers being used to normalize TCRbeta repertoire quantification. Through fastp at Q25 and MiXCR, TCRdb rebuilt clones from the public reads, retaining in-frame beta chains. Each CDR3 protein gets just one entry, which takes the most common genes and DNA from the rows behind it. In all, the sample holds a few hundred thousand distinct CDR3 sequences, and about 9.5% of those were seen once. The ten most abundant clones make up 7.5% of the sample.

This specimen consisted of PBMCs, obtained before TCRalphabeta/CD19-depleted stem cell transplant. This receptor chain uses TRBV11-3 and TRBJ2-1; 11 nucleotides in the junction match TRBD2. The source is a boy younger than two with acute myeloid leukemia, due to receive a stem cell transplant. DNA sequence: TGTGCCTGTACCGGGACTAGCGGTCCGAGCTCCTACAATGAGCAGTTCTTC. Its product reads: CACTGTSGPSSYNEQFF.